The sequence of this T cell receptor beta chain was determined in a study of neurological immune-mediated disorders. Germline CDR1 DFQATT, CDR2 SNEGSKA (reference sequence). Between the trimmed V and J ends, which lost 3 bases and 6 bases, there was a span of 11 bases. The CDR3 has 13 residues. The study's findings and limits: Across subjects, no CDR3 amino acid sequence appeared in expanded clones of more than one subject, a finding that suggested private repertoires in all groups. Neither clinical nor MRI features were associated with the multiple sclerosis repertoire cluster. A possible signature appeared as one related-CDR3 cluster, in which phylogenetic grouping placed the repertoires of 18 of 34 multiple sclerosis patients. Multiple sclerosis patients had less TCR clonal expansion than even healthy controls, unlike HTLV-1-associated myelopathy.

A single record per CDR3 protein comes from TCRdb applying MiXCR to the 5' RACE reads. The sample holds fewer than 90,000 distinct CDR3 sequences, around 5% seen once. The sample holds many counts of this clonotype. Its matching antigen is unknown. This sequence was found in a man aged 18 to 29 with multiple sclerosis. Sequencing input: PBMCs. The V and J genes are TRBV20-1 and TRBJ2-2, with D possibly being TRBD1 (6 bases). CDR3 DNA sequence: TGCAGTGCTAGGACTCACAGGGCCGGGGAGCTGTTTTTT. Protein product: CSARTHRAGELFF.